One sample yielded the 21 T cell receptor beta chains listed below, sequenced in a study of beta chain features in type 1 diabetes. No antigen is known for these receptors. Expressed TCRB transcripts were sequenced after all isolated RNA was converted to cDNA. Sequenced by immunoSEQ multiplex PCR; TCRdb stores in-frame clones only, minus some. In the table there are 600,000 to 700,000 clones, 9.5% to 15% of which are singletons. Study-level points and caveats: People with Type 1 diabetes carried modestly yet significantly shorter TCRB CDR3s in all four CD4+ subsets.

The sample was naive CD4+ T cells from blood. The receptor source for this set is a young man with type 1 diabetes.

The rearrangement uses TRBV4-1 and TRBJ2-1; a weak D match, TRBD2 (5 bases). CDR1 MGHRA and CDR2 YSYEKL come from the germline V gene. The germline V and J ends were trimmed by 1 base and 2 bases, with 15 bases remaining between them. The CDR3 has 17 residues. The CDR3 loop reads CASSQGGGGFPYNEQFF. The DNA for the CDR3 is TGCGCCAGCAGCCAAGGAGGTGGAGGTTTTCCCTACAATGAGCAGTTCTTC.

The chain uses TRBV5-1 and TRBJ2-7; 8 positions agree with TRBD1. CDR3 size: 16 residues. With 4 bases clipped from V and 0 bases from J, the junction kept 9 bases outside the gene matches. The germline V gene has CDR1 SGHRS and CDR2 YFSETQ. In DNA, the CDR3 is TGCGCCAGCAGCCCGGGGACAGGAGGGACCTCCTACGAGCAGTACTTC. Protein product: CASSPGTGGTSYEQYF.

This clone has just a few counts. The CDR3 loop is CASSLRDSGTGELFF. The CDR3, as DNA: TGCGCCAGCAGCCTGAGAGATTCGGGCACCGGGGAGCTGTTTTTT. V gene TRBV4-3 combines with J gene TRBJ2-2; no clear D gene. CDR3 length equals 15 residues. Germline V gene lookup returns CDR1 LGHNA and CDR2 YSLEER. V dropped 4 bases and J dropped 4 bases, with 13 bases sitting between them.

This clone was counted between two and nine times. The rearrangement uses TRBV28 and TRBJ2-7; D gene ambiguous. Germline V CDR1 and CDR2: MDHEN, SYDVKM. The CDR3 extends over 13 amino acids. The V and J ends lost 5 bases and 2 bases respectively, with 10 bases between them. The CDR3 loop reads CASSSPGAYEQYF. The DNA of the CDR3 is TGTGCCAGCAGTAGCCCCGGAGCCTACGAGCAGTACTTC.

This clone was detected a few times. This chain links TRBV7-3 with TRBJ2-1, with 10 bases matching TRBD2. Per germline, CDR1 SGHTA and CDR2 FQGTGA. With 6 bases clipped from V and 4 bases from J, the junction kept 6 bases outside the gene matches. This CDR3 has 15 amino acids. CDR3 loop: CASSYASGGYNEQFF. Here the CDR3 DNA reads TGTGCCAGCAGTTACGCTAGCGGGGGATACAATGAGCAGTTCTTC. The variable domain in full, with the rest retrieved from reference TRBV7-3 and TRBJ2-1, is GAGVSQTPSNKVTEKGKYVELRCDPISGHTALYWYRQSLGQGPEFLIYFQGTGAADDSGLPNDRFFAVRPEGSVSTLKIQRTERGDSAVYLCASSYASGGYNEQFFGPGTRLTVL.

This chain connects TRBV30 to TRBJ2-3; the D gene is possibly TRBD1 (5 bases). Germline assignment: CDR1 GTSNPN and CDR2 SVGIG (reference sequence). The V end lost 3 bases, the J end lost 0 bases, and 16 bases lay between the germline ends. The CDR3 has 16 amino acids. The CDR3 nucleotides read TGTGCCTGGAGCAGTGGGGCGGACCCTAGCACAGATACGCAGTATTTT. It yields the protein CAWSSGADPSTDTQYF.

This clone has just a few counts. V gene TRBV5-1 combines with J gene TRBJ2-1, with TRBD2 matching over 8 bases. Trimming removed 4 bases from V and 1 base from J; junction bases left unmatched: 10. The CDR3 runs to 17 residues. Germline V lookup: CDR1 SGHRS, CDR2 YFSETQ. This chain's CDR3 is CASSEPGGDRSYNEQFF. CDR3 sequence (DNA): TGCGCCAGCAGCGAGCCGGGAGGGGACCGTTCCTACAATGAGCAGTTCTTC. The full variable domain, with the rest looked up from reference TRBV5-1 and TRBJ2-1, is KAGVTQTPRYLIKTRGQQVTLSCSPISGHRSVSWYQQTPGQGLQFLFEYFSETQRNKGNFPGRFSGRQFSNSRSEMNVSTLELGDSALYLCASSEPGGDRSYNEQFFGPGTRLTVL.

The V gene is TRBV19, the J gene TRBJ2-2; D possibly corresponds to TRBD1 (6 bases). V was pared by 3 bases and J by 7 bases, with 6 bases between. CDR1 LNHDA and CDR2 SQIVND come from the germline V gene (reference sequence). This CDR3 is built from 12 residues. CDR3 sequence (DNA): TGTGCCAGTAGTATCAGGGGCGGGGAGCTGTTTTTT. This sequence encodes CASSIRGGELFF.

This clone has just a few counts. The rearrangement joins TRBV9 to TRBJ2-3, with 8 bases lining up with TRBD2. Germline values: CDR1 SGDLS, CDR2 YYNGEE. CDR3 size: 15 residues. The J segment lost 1 base and the V segment lost 5 bases, leaving 6 bases of the junction unmatched. For the CDR3, the DNA is TGTGCCAGCAGTCTCCGGGAGGGGGGCACAGATACGCAGTATTTT. Translated: CASSLREGGTDTQYF.

The chain recombines TRBV11-3 with TRBJ2-3, with D unresolved. The CDR3 is made up of 13 amino acids. Germline V gene sequence: CDR1 SGHNT, CDR2 YENEEA. V dropped 8 bases and J dropped 0 bases, with 9 bases sitting between them. The CDR3 loop reads CASSWASTDTQYF. For the CDR3, the DNA is TGTGCCAGCTCGTGGGCTAGCACAGATACGCAGTATTTT.

The DNA for the CDR3 is TGTGCCAGTAGGGGGGGAATCTCCTACAATGAGCAGTTCTTC. Encoded protein: CASRGGISYNEQFF. The chain employs TRBV5-4 and TRBJ2-1; D possibly corresponds to TRBD2 (7 bases). In germline, CDR1 is SGHNT, CDR2 YYREEE (reference sequence). V lost 8 bases to trimming and J lost 0 bases, with 12 bases between them. This CDR3 comprises 14 residues. Using reference TRBV5-4 and TRBJ2-1 for the parts outside the CDR3, the full variable domain is ETGVTQSPTHLIKTRGQQVTLRCSSQSGHNTVSWYQQALGQGPQFIFQYYREEENGRGNFPPRFSGLQFPNYSSELNVNALELDDSALYLCASRGGISYNEQFFGPGTRLTVL.

Only a few counts were recorded for this clone. The rearrangement joins TRBV19 to TRBJ2-1, with D perhaps TRBD2 (6 bases). V gave up 5 bases and J gave up 5 bases, with 16 bases separating them. This CDR3 region has 15 residues. Looked up from germline, CDR1 is LNHDA and CDR2 is SQIVND (reference sequence). The CDR3 is CASSRGRGNNNEQFF. Here the CDR3 DNA reads TGTGCCAGTAGTCGAGGGCGGGGTAATAACAATGAGCAGTTCTTC.

V gene TRBV28 combines with J gene TRBJ2-2; D tentatively fits TRBD1 or TRBD2 (6 bases each). The CDR3 has 16 residues. In germline, CDR1 is MDHEN, CDR2 SYDVKM. With 1 base removed from V and 0 bases from J, the gap between germline ends came to 9 bases. The CDR3 DNA reads TGTGCCAGCAGTTTATTTAGGGGGGCGAACACCGGGGAGCTGTTTTTT. Its protein product is CASSLFRGANTGELFF.

The chain combines TRBV9 with TRBJ2-3; no reliable D call. Germline V gene data show CDR1 as SGDLS and CDR2 as YYNGEE. The CDR3 is made up of 13 amino acids. V lost 4 bases and J 4 bases, leaving 10 bases between the germline ends. CDR3 region: CASSLTNPDTQYF. In DNA form, the CDR3 reads TGTGCCAGCAGCTTAACCAATCCAGATACGCAGTATTTT.

This clone was observed once. V usage is TRBV2 and J usage is TRBJ2-5; 10 positions agree with TRBD1. The V and J ends lost 2 bases and 13 bases, in that order; junction bases with no gene match: 1. The CDR3 has 11 amino acids. CDR1 and CDR2 from the germline V gene are SNHLY and FYNNEI. The CDR3 spells CASSERDRGYF. The CDR3 nucleotides read TGTGCCAGCAGTGAACGGGACAGGGGGTACTTC.

This chain uses TRBV23-1 with TRBJ2-5, with D possibly TRBD1 on 5 matching bases. TRBV23-1 is an ORF; its function is uncertain. The CDR3 sequence is 15 residues long. V dropped 0 bases and J dropped 5 bases, with 13 bases sitting between them. The CDR3 sequence: CASSQSSQGGETQYF. The CDR3 DNA reads TGCGCCAGCAGTCAATCAAGTCAGGGTGGCGAGACCCAGTACTTC.

The J gene is TRBJ1-2, the V gene TRBV28, with D uncertain. V shed 8 bases and J shed 6 bases, with 10 bases lying between them. The germline CDR1 and CDR2 sequences are MDHEN and SYDVKM. The CDR3 spans 11 residues. The CDR3 DNA reads TGTGCCAGCGGGGAGTTCAATGGCTACACCTTC. Translating gives CASGEFNGYTF.

This clone was counted between two and nine times. Other DNA sequences of this sample code for an identical CDR3. The chain is built from TRBV27 and TRBJ1-5; D is undetermined. Germline V CDR1 and CDR2: MNHEY, SMNVEV (reference sequence). The ends were cut back, 0 bases at V and 5 bases at J, with 5 bases in the middle. The CDR3 has 13 amino acids. In nucleotides, the CDR3 is TGTGCCAGCAGTTTATCCAGAGATCAGCCCCAGCATTTT. Translation gives CASSLSRDQPQHF.

The chain is built from TRBV4-2 and TRBJ2-7; either TRBD1 or TRBD2 may supply D (5 bases each). The CDR3 contains 15 residues. V was trimmed by 1 base and J by 2 bases, leaving 12 bases between them. CDR1 and CDR2 from the germline V gene are LGHNA and YNFKEQ. Here the CDR3 DNA reads TGTGCCAGCAGCCAAGGGGGGAGTAGTACCTACGAGCAGTACTTC. This gives the protein CASSQGGSSTYEQYF.

This clone was counted between two and nine times. The V and J genes are TRBV12-5 and TRBJ2-1, with a tentative D call TRBD1 (6 bases). The germline V and J ends were trimmed by 6 bases and 7 bases, with 10 bases remaining between them. The CDR3 totals 12 residues. Germline V gene sequence: CDR1 LGHNT, CDR2 FRNRAP. The CDR3 region is CASGPTGNEQFF. The CDR3 nucleotides are TGTGCTAGTGGCCCGACAGGTAATGAGCAGTTCTTC.

The chain employs TRBV5-1 and TRBJ2-3; 15 nucleotides match TRBD2. The germline gives CDR1 SGHRS, CDR2 YFSETQ. V trimming: 3 bases; J trimming: 7 bases; junction bases outside the gene matches: 6. The CDR3 runs to 16 residues. The chain's CDR3 is CASSSGTSGGPYTQYF. The CDR3 DNA reads TGCGCCAGCAGCTCGGGGACTAGCGGGGGGCCGTATACGCAGTATTTT.